These T cell receptor beta chains were read from a single sample in a study of T cells after yellow fever vaccination. TCRdb re-analysed the 5' RACE reads in MiXCR, keeping a single row per CDR3 protein. This repertoire shows approximately 350,000 distinct CDR3 sequences, under 14% found once; its top ten account for roughly 18%. The sequencing here drew on PBMCs, taken on the day of the first yellow fever vaccination. The receptors shown here come from a man younger than 35 who received the YFV17D yellow fever vaccine. Both conserved end residues are part of each CDR3. Each record gives: J gene, V gene, D gene, clone size, CDR3 protein, CDR3 DNA. A D gene is named only where the DNA matches it firmly. The size field is filled for only some rows; it gives once, few, many or a size class.

J: TRBJ1-1; V: TRBV30; D: .; size: few; CDR3: CAWNLGQTETAEAFF; DNA: TGTGCCTGGAATCTCGGGCAGACCGAGACGGCTGAAGCTTTCTTT
J: TRBJ2-1; V: TRBV2; D: .; size: .; CDR3: CASTTAAWDEQFF; DNA: TGTGCCAGCACCACGGCCGCTTGGGATGAGCAGTTCTTC
J: TRBJ2-3; V: TRBV7-2; D: .; size: .; CDR3: CASSYAAGPGTQYF; DNA: TGTGCCAGCAGCTACGCGGCGGGCCCGGGGACGCAGTATTTT
J: TRBJ2-2; V: TRBV18; D: .; size: many; CDR3: CASSRTENTGELFF; DNA: TGTGCCAGCTCAAGAACCGAGAACACCGGGGAGCTGTTTTTT
J: TRBJ2-2; V: TRBV6-2/TRBV6-3; D: .; size: few; CDR3: CASSWTVPGGELFF; DNA: TGTGCCAGCAGTTGGACAGTTCCAGGCGGGGAGCTGTTTTTT
J: TRBJ2-4; V: TRBV18; D: .; size: many; CDR3: CASSPTGTKNIQYF; DNA: TGTGCCAGCTCACCAACAGGCACCAAAAACATTCAGTACTTC
J: TRBJ2-1; V: TRBV28; D: .; size: few; CDR3: CASRPFSGSEGNEQFF; DNA: TGTGCCAGCCGACCATTTAGCGGCTCCGAGGGGAATGAGCAGTTCTTC
J: TRBJ2-7; V: TRBV7-2; D: .; size: .; CDR3: CASRPNGASYEQYF; DNA: TGTGCCAGCAGGCCAAATGGGGCCTCCTACGAGCAGTACTTC
J: TRBJ2-4; V: TRBV7-8; D: .; size: .; CDR3: CASSPYRLAKNIQYF; DNA: TGTGCCAGCAGCCCGTACAGGCTAGCCAAAAACATTCAGTACTTC
J: TRBJ2-5; V: TRBV7-9; D: .; size: few; CDR3: CASSLEQRETQYF; DNA: TGTGCCAGCAGCTTAGAACAGAGGGAGACCCAGTACTTC
J: TRBJ2-3; V: TRBV4-2; D: .; size: .; CDR3: CAIGPGLTYSGTDTQYF; DNA: TGTGCCATCGGCCCCGGACTCACCTACAGTGGCACAGATACGCAGTATTTT
J: TRBJ2-5; V: TRBV30; D: .; size: few; CDR3: CAWSLQGGETQYF; DNA: TGTGCCTGGAGCCTTCAGGGGGGAGAGACCCAGTACTTC
J: TRBJ2-5; V: TRBV5-1; D: TRBD1; size: .; CDR3: CASSFGDSQETQYF; DNA: TGCGCCAGCAGCTTCGGGGACAGCCAAGAGACCCAGTACTTC
J: TRBJ2-1; V: TRBV9; D: TRBD1; size: few; CDR3: CASSSRTGGSYNEQFF; DNA: TGTGCCAGCAGCTCCCGGACAGGGGGCTCCTACAATGAGCAGTTCTTC
J: TRBJ2-3; V: TRBV19; D: .; size: .; CDR3: CASKEGLGADTQYF; DNA: TGTGCCAGTAAGGAGGGCTTGGGCGCAGATACGCAGTATTTT
J: TRBJ2-7; V: TRBV4-3; D: TRBD1; size: many; CDR3: CASSATGAHEQYF; DNA: TGCGCCAGCAGCGCGACAGGGGCCCACGAGCAGTACTTC
J: TRBJ1-4; V: TRBV5-5; D: TRBD1; size: few; CDR3: CASRKQGAGEKLFF; DNA: TGTGCCAGCAGGAAACAGGGGGCCGGGGAAAAACTGTTTTTT
J: TRBJ2-5; V: TRBV5-1; D: .; size: .; CDR3: CASLKTGAGQETQYF; DNA: TGCGCCAGCCTAAAGACGGGGGCCGGTCAAGAGACCCAGTACTTC
J: TRBJ2-5; V: TRBV2; D: .; size: .; CDR3: CASSGHYSAETQYF; DNA: TGTGCCAGCAGTGGTCATTACTCGGCCGAGACCCAGTACTTC
J: TRBJ2-1; V: TRBV20-1; D: .; size: few; CDR3: CSARLNEQFF; DNA: TGCAGTGCTCGGTTGAATGAGCAGTTCTTC
J: TRBJ2-7; V: TRBV5-1; D: .; size: .; CDR3: CASSLVGRAAAYEQYF; DNA: TGCGCCAGCAGCTTGGTTGGCAGGGCGGCGGCCTACGAGCAGTACTTC
J: TRBJ1-4; V: TRBV7-2; D: .; size: many; CDR3: CASSQGMRSNEKLFF; DNA: TGTGCCAGCAGCCAGGGTATGCGTTCTAATGAAAAACTGTTTTTT
J: TRBJ1-1; V: TRBV7-2; D: .; size: .; CDR3: CASSSIRDTEAFF; DNA: TGTGCCAGCAGTTCTATCAGGGATACTGAAGCTTTCTTT
J: TRBJ2-2; V: TRBV4-1; D: .; size: few; CDR3: CASSQEHGQTGELFF; DNA: TGCGCCAGCAGCCAAGAACACGGACAGACCGGGGAGCTGTTTTTT
J: TRBJ1-5; V: TRBV18; D: TRBD1; size: few; CDR3: CASSRDRGNFDQPQHF; DNA: TGTGCCAGCTCACGGGACAGGGGAAATTTCGATCAGCCCCAGCATTTT
J: TRBJ1-5; V: TRBV4-1; D: TRBD1; size: .; CDR3: CASSRAGGSNQPQHF; DNA: TGCGCCAGCAGCCGGGCAGGGGGGAGCAATCAGCCCCAGCATTTT
J: TRBJ2-3; V: TRBV6-5; D: .; size: few; CDR3: CASSYYPLTSTDTQYF; DNA: TGTGCCAGCAGTTACTATCCCCTGACTAGCACAGATACGCAGTATTTT
J: TRBJ2-5; V: TRBV6-2/TRBV6-3; D: TRBD1; size: .; CDR3: CASSQTGATWFGTQYF; DNA: TGTGCCAGCAGTCAGACAGGGGCGACCTGGTTTGGGACCCAGTACTTC
J: TRBJ1-5; V: TRBV27; D: .; size: few; CDR3: CASSLWGNQPQHF; DNA: TGTGCCAGCAGTTTATGGGGGAATCAGCCCCAGCATTTT
J: TRBJ1-5; V: TRBV12-3/TRBV12-4; D: .; size: few; CDR3: CASSQQGGSQPQHF; DNA: TGTGCCAGCAGCCAACAGGGAGGCAGTCAGCCCCAGCATTTT
J: TRBJ1-2; V: TRBV27; D: TRBD1; size: .; CDR3: CASSSESDRALGVYGYTF; DNA: TGTGCCAGCAGTTCTGAATCCGACAGGGCCCTAGGCGTCTATGGCTACACCTTC
J: TRBJ1-4; V: TRBV7-9; D: .; size: .; CDR3: CASSSFTEPYEKLFF; DNA: TGTGCCAGCAGCTCTTTTACGGAACCCTATGAAAAACTGTTTTTT
J: TRBJ2-3; V: TRBV7-3; D: TRBD2; size: few; CDR3: CASSDRGGRIDTQYF; DNA: TGTGCCAGCAGCGATCGGGGGGGCCGTATAGATACGCAGTATTTT
J: TRBJ2-3; V: TRBV4-2; D: TRBD2; size: .; CDR3: CASTPRGTSGGHTDTQYF; DNA: TGTGCCAGCACCCCGAGGGGAACTAGCGGGGGACACACAGATACGCAGTATTTT
J: TRBJ2-2; V: TRBV10-3; D: .; size: .; CDR3: CAISESPRNTGELFF; DNA: TGTGCCATCAGTGAGTCCCCGCGGAACACCGGGGAGCTGTTTTTT
J: TRBJ2-1; V: TRBV7-6; D: .; size: .; CDR3: CARSLPGPVTNEQFF; DNA: TGTGCCAGAAGCTTACCCGGACCGGTTACTAATGAGCAGTTCTTC
J: TRBJ1-2; V: TRBV4-2; D: .; size: .; CDR3: CASSQERDYGYTF; DNA: TGTGCCAGCAGCCAAGAACGGGACTATGGCTACACCTTC